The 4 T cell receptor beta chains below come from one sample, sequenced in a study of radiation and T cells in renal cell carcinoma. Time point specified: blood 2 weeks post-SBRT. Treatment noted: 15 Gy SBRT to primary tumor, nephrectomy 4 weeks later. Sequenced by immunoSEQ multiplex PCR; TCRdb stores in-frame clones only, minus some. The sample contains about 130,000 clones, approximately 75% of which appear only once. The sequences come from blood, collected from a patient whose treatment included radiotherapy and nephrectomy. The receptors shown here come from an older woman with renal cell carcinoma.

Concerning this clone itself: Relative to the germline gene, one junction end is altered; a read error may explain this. The CDR3 DNA is TGTGCTAGCAGCTTAGCCCGGGCTAGCGGCACAGATACGCAGTATTTT. Its translation is CASSLARASGTDTQYF. V and J are TRBV7-7 and TRBJ2-3; a possible D gene is TRBD2 (6 bases). Germline CDR1 is SSHAT and CDR2 is FNYEAQ (reference sequence). This CDR3 comprises 16 residues.

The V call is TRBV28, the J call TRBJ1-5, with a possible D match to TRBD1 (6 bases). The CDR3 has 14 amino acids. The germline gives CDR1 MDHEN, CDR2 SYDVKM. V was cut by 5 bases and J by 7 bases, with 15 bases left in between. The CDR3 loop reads CASSIRGGGQPQHF. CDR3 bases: TGTGCCAGCAGTATCAGGGGCGGTGGGCAGCCCCAGCATTTT.

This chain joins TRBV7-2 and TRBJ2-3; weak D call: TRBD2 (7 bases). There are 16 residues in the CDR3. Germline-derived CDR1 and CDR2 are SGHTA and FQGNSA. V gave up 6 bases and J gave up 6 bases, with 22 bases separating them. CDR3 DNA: TGTGCCAGCAGTGCGGCACGGGGGGCCGGTCGGGATACGCAGTATTTT. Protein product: CASSAARGAGRDTQYF.

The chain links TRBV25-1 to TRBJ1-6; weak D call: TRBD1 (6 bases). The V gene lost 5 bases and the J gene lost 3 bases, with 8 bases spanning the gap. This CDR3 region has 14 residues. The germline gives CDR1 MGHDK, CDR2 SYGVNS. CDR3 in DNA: TGTGCCAGCAGTTCGACAGGCTATAATTCACCCCTCCACTTT. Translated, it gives CASSSTGYNSPLHF.